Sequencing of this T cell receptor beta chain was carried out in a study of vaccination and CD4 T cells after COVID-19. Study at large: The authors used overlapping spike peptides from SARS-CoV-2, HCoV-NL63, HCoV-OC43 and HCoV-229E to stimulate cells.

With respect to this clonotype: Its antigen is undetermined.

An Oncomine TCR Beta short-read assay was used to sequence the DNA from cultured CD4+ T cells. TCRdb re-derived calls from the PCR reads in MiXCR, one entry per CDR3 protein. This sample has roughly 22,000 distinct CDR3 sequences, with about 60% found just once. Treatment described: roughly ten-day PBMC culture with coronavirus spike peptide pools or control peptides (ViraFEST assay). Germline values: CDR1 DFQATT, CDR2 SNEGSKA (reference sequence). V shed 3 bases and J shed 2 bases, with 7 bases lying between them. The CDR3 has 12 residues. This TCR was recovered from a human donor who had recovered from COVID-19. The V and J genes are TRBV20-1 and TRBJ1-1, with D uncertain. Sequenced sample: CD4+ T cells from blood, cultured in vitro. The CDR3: CSASPVNTEAFF. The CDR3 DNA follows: TGCAGTGCTAGCCCAGTAAACACTGAAGCTTTCTTT.